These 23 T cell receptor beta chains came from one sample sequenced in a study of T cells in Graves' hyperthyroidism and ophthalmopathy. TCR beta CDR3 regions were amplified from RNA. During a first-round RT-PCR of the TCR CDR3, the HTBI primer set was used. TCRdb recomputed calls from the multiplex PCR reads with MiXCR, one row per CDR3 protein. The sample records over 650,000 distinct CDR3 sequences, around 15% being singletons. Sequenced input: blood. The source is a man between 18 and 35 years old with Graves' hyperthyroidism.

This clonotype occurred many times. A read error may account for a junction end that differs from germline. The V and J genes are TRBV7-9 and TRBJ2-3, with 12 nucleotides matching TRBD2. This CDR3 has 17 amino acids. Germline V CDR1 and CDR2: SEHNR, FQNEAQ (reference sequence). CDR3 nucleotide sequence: TGTGCCAGCAGCCTAGCTTACGGACTAGCGGGAACAGATACGCAGTATTTT. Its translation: CASSLAYGLAGTDTQYF.

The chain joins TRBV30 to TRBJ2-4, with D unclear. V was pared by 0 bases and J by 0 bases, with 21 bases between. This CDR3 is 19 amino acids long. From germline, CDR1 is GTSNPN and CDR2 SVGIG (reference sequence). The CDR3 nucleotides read TGTGCCTGGAGTGTATTTAGCTTCATCTCTCCCAAAGCCAAAAACATTCAGTACTTC. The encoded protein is CAWSVFSFISPKAKNIQYF.

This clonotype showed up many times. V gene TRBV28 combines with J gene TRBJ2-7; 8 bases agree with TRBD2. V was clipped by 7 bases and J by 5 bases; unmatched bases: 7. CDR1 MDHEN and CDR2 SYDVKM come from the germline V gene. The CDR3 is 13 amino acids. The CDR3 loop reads CASKAGGLDEQYF. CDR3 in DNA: TGTGCCAGCAAGGCGGGAGGTCTCGACGAGCAGTACTTC.

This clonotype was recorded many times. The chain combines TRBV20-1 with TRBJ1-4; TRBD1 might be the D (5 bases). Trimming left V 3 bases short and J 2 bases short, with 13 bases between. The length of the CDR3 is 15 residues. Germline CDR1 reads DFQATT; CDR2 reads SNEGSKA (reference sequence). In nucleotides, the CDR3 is TGCAGTGCTAGCGGGGGTTCCGACACTAATGAAAAACTGTTTTTT. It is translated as CSASGGSDTNEKLFF.

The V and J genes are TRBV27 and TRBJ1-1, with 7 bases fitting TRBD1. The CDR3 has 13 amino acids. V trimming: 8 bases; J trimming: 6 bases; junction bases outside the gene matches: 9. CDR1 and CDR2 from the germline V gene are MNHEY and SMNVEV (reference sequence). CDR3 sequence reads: CASGLQGGPEAFF. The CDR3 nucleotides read TGTGCCAGCGGCCTTCAGGGGGGCCCTGAAGCTTTCTTT.

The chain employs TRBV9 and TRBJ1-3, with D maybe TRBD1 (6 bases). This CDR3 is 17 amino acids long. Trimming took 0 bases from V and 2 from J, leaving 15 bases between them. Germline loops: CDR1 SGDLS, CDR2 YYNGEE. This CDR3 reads CASSVADRPTPGNTIYF. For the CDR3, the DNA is TGTGCCAGCAGCGTAGCGGACAGACCCACTCCTGGAAACACCATATATTTT.

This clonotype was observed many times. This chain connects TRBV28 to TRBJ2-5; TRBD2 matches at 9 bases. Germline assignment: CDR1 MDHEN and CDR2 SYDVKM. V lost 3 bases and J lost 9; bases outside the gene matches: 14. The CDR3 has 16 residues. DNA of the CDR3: TGTGCCAGCAGTTTCTTTGGGTTAGCGGGAGTAAGGGCCCAGTACTTC. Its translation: CASSFFGLAGVRAQYF. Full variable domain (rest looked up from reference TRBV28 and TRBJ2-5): DVKVTQSSRYLVKRTGEKVFLECVQDMDHENMFWYRQDPGLGLRLIYFSYDVKMKEKGDIPEGYSVSREKKERFSLILESASTNQTSMYLCASSFFGLAGVRAQYFGPGTRLLVL.

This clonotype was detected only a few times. For the CDR3, the DNA is TGCAGTGCAAAAACTAGCGGGGACTACAATGAGCAGTTCTTC. This gives the protein CSAKTSGDYNEQFF. V gene TRBV20-1 combines with J gene TRBJ2-1; 10 nucleotides agree with TRBD2. CDR1 and CDR2 (germline): DFQATT, SNEGSKA (reference sequence). This CDR3 has 14 residues. Trimming at V came to 6 bases and at J to 3 bases, leaving 5 bases not matched to a gene.

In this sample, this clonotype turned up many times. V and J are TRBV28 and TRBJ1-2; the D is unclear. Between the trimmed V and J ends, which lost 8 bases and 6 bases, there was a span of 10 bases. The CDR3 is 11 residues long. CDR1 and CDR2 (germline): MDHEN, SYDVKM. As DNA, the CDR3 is TGTGCCAGCCTGGCCAACGATGGCTACACCTTC. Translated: CASLANDGYTF.

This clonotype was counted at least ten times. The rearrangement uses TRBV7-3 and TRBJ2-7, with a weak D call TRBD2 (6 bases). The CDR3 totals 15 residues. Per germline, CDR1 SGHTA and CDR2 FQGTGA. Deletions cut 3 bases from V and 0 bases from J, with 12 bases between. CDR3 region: CASSLWAGSSYEQYF. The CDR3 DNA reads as TGTGCCAGCAGCTTGTGGGCCGGGAGCTCCTACGAGCAGTACTTC.

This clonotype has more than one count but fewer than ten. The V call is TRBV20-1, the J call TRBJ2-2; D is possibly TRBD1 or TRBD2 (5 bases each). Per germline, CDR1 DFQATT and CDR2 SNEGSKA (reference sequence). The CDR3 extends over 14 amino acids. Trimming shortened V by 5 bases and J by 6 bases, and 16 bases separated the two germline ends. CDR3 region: CSAPRVRGPGELFF. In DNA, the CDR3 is TGCAGTGCTCCCAGAGTGAGGGGTCCCGGGGAGCTGTTTTTT.

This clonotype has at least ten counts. CDR3 nucleotide sequence: TGTGCCAGCAGCTTTGGACCGACCTCCTACAATGAGCAGTTCTTC. Its protein product is CASSFGPTSYNEQFF. The J gene is TRBJ2-1, the V gene TRBV7-3; D unclear. CDR1 and CDR2 (germline): SGHTA, FQGTGA. V lost 3 bases and J lost 0, with 9 bases in between. This CDR3 has 15 amino acids.

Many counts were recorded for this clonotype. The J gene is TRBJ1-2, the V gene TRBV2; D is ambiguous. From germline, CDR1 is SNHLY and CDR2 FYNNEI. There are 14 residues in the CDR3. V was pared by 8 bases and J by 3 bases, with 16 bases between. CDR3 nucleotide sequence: TGTGCCAGCGGGCGCCCGGAAAAATACTATGGCTACACCTTC. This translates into CASGRPEKYYGYTF.

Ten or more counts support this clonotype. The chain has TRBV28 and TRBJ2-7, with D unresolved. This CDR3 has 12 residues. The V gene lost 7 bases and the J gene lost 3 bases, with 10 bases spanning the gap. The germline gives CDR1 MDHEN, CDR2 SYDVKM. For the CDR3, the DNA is TGTGCCAGCACCCTCCCCGGCTACGAGCAGTACTTC. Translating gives CASTLPGYEQYF.

This chain's CDR3 is CSARDPGAPYNEQFF. The CDR3 region has the DNA TGCAGTGCTAGAGACCCCGGGGCTCCATACAATGAGCAGTTCTTC. The V gene is TRBV20-1, the J gene TRBJ2-1; either TRBD1 or TRBD2 may fit D (5 bases each). The CDR3 has 15 amino acids. Germline CDR1 DFQATT, CDR2 SNEGSKA (reference sequence). Trimming removed 0 bases at V and 4 bases at J, with 13 bases between.

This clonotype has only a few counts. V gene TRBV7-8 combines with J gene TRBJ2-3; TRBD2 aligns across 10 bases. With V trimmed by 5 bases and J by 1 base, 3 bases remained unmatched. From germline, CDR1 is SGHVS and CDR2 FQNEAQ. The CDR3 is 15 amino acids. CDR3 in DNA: TGTGCCAGCAGCGATACTAGCGGGGGCACAGATACGCAGTATTTT. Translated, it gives CASSDTSGGTDTQYF.

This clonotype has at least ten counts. In DNA form, the CDR3 reads TGTGCCAGCTCACCGATCGGGACTAGCGTCGGTGAGCAGTTCTTC. It specifies CASSPIGTSVGEQFF. The chain couples TRBV18 to TRBJ2-1, with TRBD2 matching 10 bases. Trimming at V came to 3 bases and at J to 9 bases, leaving 8 bases not matched to a gene. Germline CDR1 KGHSH, CDR2 LQKENI. The CDR3 is 15 amino acids.

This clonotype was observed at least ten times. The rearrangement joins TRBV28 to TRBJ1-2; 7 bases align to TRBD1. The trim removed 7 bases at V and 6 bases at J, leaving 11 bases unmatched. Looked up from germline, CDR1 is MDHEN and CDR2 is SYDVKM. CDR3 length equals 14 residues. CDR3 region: CASNIWQGEDGYTF. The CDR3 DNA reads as TGTGCCAGCAATATCTGGCAGGGGGAAGATGGCTACACCTTC.

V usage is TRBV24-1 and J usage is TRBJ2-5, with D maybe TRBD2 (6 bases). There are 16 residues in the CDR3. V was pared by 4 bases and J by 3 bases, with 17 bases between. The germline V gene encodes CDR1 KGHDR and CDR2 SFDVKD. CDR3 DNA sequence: TGTGCCACCAGTGACCCCGGGACTGGGGATGAAGAGACCCAGTACTTC. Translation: CATSDPGTGDEETQYF.

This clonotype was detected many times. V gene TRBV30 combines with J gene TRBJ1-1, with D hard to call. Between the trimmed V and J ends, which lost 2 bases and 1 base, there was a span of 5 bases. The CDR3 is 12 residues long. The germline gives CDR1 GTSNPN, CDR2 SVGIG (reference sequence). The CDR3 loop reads CAWSLGNTEAFF. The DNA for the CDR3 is TGTGCCTGGAGTTTGGGGAACACTGAAGCTTTCTTT. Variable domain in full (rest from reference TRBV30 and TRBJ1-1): SQTIHQWPATLVQPVGSPLSLECTVEGTSNPNLYWYRQAAGRGLQLLFYSVGIGQISSEVPQNLSASRPQDRQFILSSKKLLLSDSGFYLCAWSLGNTEAFFGQGTRLTVV.

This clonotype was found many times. CDR3 sequence reads: CASSPRTGMSYEQYF. The CDR3 nucleotides read TGTGCCAGCAGTCCAAGGACAGGGATGTCCTACGAGCAGTACTTC. This chain links TRBV27 with TRBJ2-7, with 8 bases aligning to TRBD1. The CDR3 spans 15 residues. Germline CDR1 and CDR2: MNHEY and SMNVEV (reference sequence). V lost 5 bases, J lost 1 base, and 7 bases stayed unmatched.

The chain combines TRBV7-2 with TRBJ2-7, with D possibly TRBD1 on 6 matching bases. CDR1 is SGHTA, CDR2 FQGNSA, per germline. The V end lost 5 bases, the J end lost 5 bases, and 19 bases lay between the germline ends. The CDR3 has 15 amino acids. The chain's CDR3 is CASSALQGSFDEQYF. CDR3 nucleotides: TGTGCCAGCAGCGCCTTACAGGGTTCCTTCGACGAGCAGTACTTC.

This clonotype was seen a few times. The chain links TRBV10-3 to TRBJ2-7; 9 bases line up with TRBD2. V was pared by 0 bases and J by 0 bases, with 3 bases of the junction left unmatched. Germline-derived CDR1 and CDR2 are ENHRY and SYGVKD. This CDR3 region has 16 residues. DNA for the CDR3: TGTGCCATCAGTGAGTCTATTAGCGGGAGCTCCTACGAGCAGTACTTC. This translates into CAISESISGSSYEQYF.